The 11 T cell receptor beta chains listed next were all sequenced from one sample in a study of cytomegalovirus exposure and HLA in healthy donors. PCR amplification relied on 60 Vbeta primers (plus 13 Jbeta primers). Clones were sequenced by immunoSEQ multiplex PCR, and TCRdb holds only the in-frame ones, with some missing. Among under 85,000 clones, around 68% were seen once, and the ten largest hold roughly 9.7%. Sequencing was performed on PBMCs. The receptors were sampled from a woman aged 25 to 39 in good health and CMV-seronegative.

This chain uses TRBV6-5 with TRBJ1-1, with TRBD1 matching 8 bases. The CDR3 consists of 16 residues. Germline-derived CDR1 and CDR2 are MNHEY and SVGAGI. V shed 0 bases and J 0 bases; nucleotides not matched to a gene: 3. The CDR3 spells CASSYSPTGVNTEAFF. For the CDR3, the DNA is TGTGCCAGCAGTTACTCCCCGACAGGGGTGAACACTGAAGCTTTCTTT.

The chain links TRBV6-6 to TRBJ1-4; 11 bases are a match to TRBD1. CDR1 and CDR2 (germline): MNHNY, SVGAGI (reference sequence). V lost 4 bases and J lost 6; bases outside the gene matches: 4. The CDR3 runs 15 residues. CDR3 bases: TGTGCCAGCAGTTCCCCGGGACAGGGGGATGAAAAACTGTTTTTT. It translates to CASSSPGQGDEKLFF.

This chain uses TRBV5-1 with TRBJ1-5; D call uncertain. V was trimmed by 4 bases and J by 2 bases, leaving 10 bases between them. CDR1 is SGHRS and CDR2 is YFSETQ in the germline V gene. There are 14 residues in the CDR3. The CDR3 bases are TGCGCCAGCAGCCTCTACTTTGGCAATCAGCCCCAGCATTTT. Translating gives CASSLYFGNQPQHF.

This clone was counted only a few times. V is TRBV13 and J is TRBJ1-2; 8 bases align to TRBD1. V lost 5 bases, J lost 3 bases, and 5 bases stayed unmatched. Per germline, CDR1 PRHDT and CDR2 FYEKMQ (reference sequence). The CDR3 is 14 amino acids. DNA of the CDR3: TGTGCCAGCAGCACACGACAGGGGCACTATGGCTACACCTTC. This sequence encodes CASSTRQGHYGYTF.

This sequence joins TRBV6-1 and TRBJ2-7; 8 positions agree with TRBD2. The length of the CDR3 is 13 residues. V trimming: 7 bases; J trimming: 6 bases; junction bases outside the gene matches: 8. The germline V gene has CDR1 MNHNS and CDR2 SASEGT. CDR3 region: CASTRGGFSEQYF. CDR3 bases: TGTGCCAGCACACGGGGGGGGTTTTCCGAGCAGTACTTC.

This clone was detected a few times. The genes are TRBV30 and TRBJ1-2; D not certain. This CDR3 spans 15 amino acids. Germline V lookup: CDR1 GTSNPN, CDR2 SVGIG (reference sequence). Trimming stripped 0 bases from V and 2 bases from J, with 13 bases between. The CDR3 sequence is CAWSVSLAGNYGYTF. CDR3 bases: TGTGCCTGGAGTGTAAGCCTCGCGGGAAACTATGGCTACACCTTC. Full variable domain (rest looked up from reference TRBV30 and TRBJ1-2): SQTIHQWPATLVQPVGSPLSLECTVEGTSNPNLYWYRQAAGRGLQLLFYSVGIGQISSEVPQNLSASRPQDRQFILSSKKLLLSDSGFYLCAWSVSLAGNYGYTFGSGTRLTVV.

V gene TRBV5-1 combines with J gene TRBJ2-3; D remains ambiguous. The germline gives CDR1 SGHRS, CDR2 YFSETQ. Trimming shortened V by 3 bases and J by 6 bases, and 14 bases separated the two germline ends. This CDR3 is 14 amino acids long. The CDR3 here is CASSSSESPDTQYF. CDR3 bases: TGCGCCAGCAGCTCATCCGAGTCCCCCGATACGCAGTATTTT.

This clone was counted only a few times. CDR3 bases: TGCAGCGTTGAAGATAACAGGACAGCTGTCTGGGATGAGCAGTTCTTC. Translated: CSVEDNRTAVWDEQFF. J is TRBJ2-1 and V is TRBV29-1; D is possibly TRBD1 (6 bases). V lost 0 bases to trimming and J lost 8 bases, with 20 bases between them. Germline V CDR1 and CDR2: SQVTM, ANQGSEA. CDR3 length: 16 amino acids.

This chain uses TRBV2 with TRBJ2-7; tentatively, D is TRBD2 (6 bases). The CDR3 covers 13 residues. Trimming removed 3 bases from V and 5 bases from J, with 11 bases in between. The germline CDR1 and CDR2 sequences are SNHLY and FYNNEI. CDR3 sequence: CASSEEGFNEQYF. The CDR3 nucleotides are TGTGCCAGCAGTGAGGAGGGTTTCAACGAGCAGTACTTC.

The rearrangement joins TRBV7-3 to TRBJ2-7; 15 nucleotides match TRBD2. The CDR3 has 16 amino acids. CDR1 and CDR2 from the germline V gene are SGHTA and FQGTGA. J gave up 2 bases and V 1 base, and 0 bases lay outside the gene matches. For the CDR3, the DNA is TGTGCCAGCAGCTTAAGGACTAGCGGGGGGGCCTACGAGCAGTACTTC. Its translation is CASSLRTSGGAYEQYF.

This chain uses TRBV5-1 with TRBJ2-1; tentative D call: TRBD2 (6 bases). CDR1 is SGHRS, CDR2 YFSETQ, per germline. V was pared by 2 bases and J by 11 bases, with 17 bases between. The length of the CDR3 is 14 residues. The CDR3 coding sequence is TGCGCCAGCAGCTTCGGAACAAAGGAGGGGAAGCAGTTCTTC. It encodes CASSFGTKEGKQFF.